The next 9 T cell receptor beta chains were all read from a single sample in a study of sequential checkpoint blockade in melanoma. Assay used: immunoSEQ multiplex PCR; TCRdb lists only in-frame clones, some missing. The data hold roughly 28,000 clones, with 77% observed a single time. Treatment here: randomized to nivolumab then ipilimumab (arm A) or the reverse (arm B). Sequenced material: CD8+ T cells sorted from blood (inferred from file names), taken from a patient given nivolumab and ipilimumab in sequence. These receptors all stem from a human donor with melanoma.

This clone was picked up one time. The chain employs TRBV2 and TRBJ2-1; 8 bases are shared with TRBD2. CDR1 and CDR2 from the germline V gene are SNHLY and FYNNEI. With 3 bases clipped from V and 1 base from J, the junction kept 11 bases outside the gene matches. The CDR3 consists of 18 residues. This CDR3 is CASSEVSGLAFSYNEQFF. CDR3 bases: TGTGCCAGCAGTGAGGTTTCCGGACTAGCTTTTTCCTACAATGAGCAGTTCTTC.

The chain joins TRBV9 to TRBJ1-1; perhaps TRBD1 as D (5 bases). V lost 0 bases to trimming and J lost 1 base, with 10 bases between them. The length of the CDR3 is 15 residues. From germline, CDR1 is SGDLS and CDR2 YYNGEE. The CDR3 nucleotides are TGTGCCAGCAGCGTAGATCTGGGGCCGAACACTGAAGCTTTCTTT. It translates to CASSVDLGPNTEAFF. Combining the CDR3 with reference TRBV9 and TRBJ1-1 gives the whole variable domain DSGVTQTPKHLITATGQRVTLRCSPRSGDLSVYWYQQSLDQGLQFLIQYYNGEERAKGNILERFSAQQFPDLHSELNLSSLELGDSALYFCASSVDLGPNTEAFFGQGTRLTVV.

The rearrangement joins TRBV19 to TRBJ1-1; 7 nucleotides line up with TRBD1. J was trimmed by 0 bases and V by 3 bases; bases with no gene match: 4. Germline lookup yields CDR1 LNHDA and CDR2 SQIVND (reference sequence). This CDR3 region has 15 residues. CDR3: CASSISGGMNTEAFF. The CDR3 nucleotides are TGTGCCAGTAGTATTTCAGGGGGTATGAACACTGAAGCTTTCTTT.

The V gene is TRBV5-8, the J gene TRBJ2-1; 11 bases align to TRBD2. V lost 3 bases and J lost 5; bases outside the gene matches: 1. Germline-derived CDR1 and CDR2 are SGHTS and YDEGEE. The CDR3 loop spans 14 amino acids. CDR3 sequence (DNA): TGTGCCAGCAGCTCGGGACTAGCGGACAATGAGCAGTTCTTC. It specifies CASSSGLADNEQFF.

The sample holds a few counts of this clone. The chain couples TRBV10-3 to TRBJ1-2; D unclear. The ends were cut back, 4 bases at V and 6 bases at J, with 9 bases in the middle. Per germline, CDR1 ENHRY and CDR2 SYGVKD. The CDR3 has 12 residues. The CDR3: CAISGEVDGYTF. CDR3 in DNA: TGTGCCATCAGTGGGGAGGTGGATGGCTACACCTTC.

On this clone: Other nucleotide sequences in the sample specify the same CDR3. The genes are TRBV9 and TRBJ2-7; 7 bases line up with TRBD2. Trimming took 3 bases from V and 3 from J; bases not matched to a gene: 15. CDR1 SGDLS and CDR2 YYNGEE come from the germline V gene. The CDR3 spans 17 residues. The CDR3 here is CASSAGTGGSVFYEQYF. CDR3 nucleotide sequence: TGTGCCAGCAGCGCCGGGACTGGCGGGAGCGTATTCTACGAGCAGTACTTC.

The chain links TRBV4-2 to TRBJ2-3; 12 bases agree with TRBD2. Trimming took 4 bases from V and 6 from J; bases not matched to a gene: 14. CDR1 LGHNA and CDR2 YNFKEQ come from the germline V gene. This CDR3 is built from 18 residues. CDR3 region: CASSPGASGRAKDDTQYF. CDR3 in DNA: TGTGCCAGCAGCCCCGGGGCTAGCGGGAGGGCCAAGGATGATACGCAGTATTTT.

This chain links TRBV6-1 with TRBJ2-3, with 9 bases that match TRBD2. V was clipped by 6 bases and J by 4 bases; unmatched bases: 2. Looked up from germline, CDR1 is MNHNS and CDR2 is SASEGT. This CDR3 comprises 13 residues. The CDR3 DNA reads TGTGCCAGCAGGCTAGCGGGACCAGATACGCAGTATTTT. Translating it yields CASRLAGPDTQYF.

This rearrangement joins TRBV9 to TRBJ1-2, with D uncertain. The CDR3 length is 12 residues. The ends were cut back, 1 base at V and 9 bases at J, with 10 bases in the middle. Germline CDR1 and CDR2: SGDLS and YYNGEE. CDR3 amino acids: CASSVSFLRYTF. CDR3 bases: TGTGCCAGCAGCGTATCCTTCCTCCGCTACACCTTC.